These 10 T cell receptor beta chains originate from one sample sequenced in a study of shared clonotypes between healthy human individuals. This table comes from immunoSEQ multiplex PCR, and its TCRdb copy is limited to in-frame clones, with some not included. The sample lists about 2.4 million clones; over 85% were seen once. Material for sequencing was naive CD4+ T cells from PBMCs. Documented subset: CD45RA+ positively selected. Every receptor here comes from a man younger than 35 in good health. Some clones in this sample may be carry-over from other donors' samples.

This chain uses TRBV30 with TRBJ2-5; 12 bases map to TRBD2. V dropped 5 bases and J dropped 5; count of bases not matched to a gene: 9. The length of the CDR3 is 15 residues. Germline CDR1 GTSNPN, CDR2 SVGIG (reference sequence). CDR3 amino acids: CAWVASGRARETQYF. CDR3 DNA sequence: TGTGCCTGGGTGGCTAGCGGGAGGGCGCGGGAGACCCAGTACTTC. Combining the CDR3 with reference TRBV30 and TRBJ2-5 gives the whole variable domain SQTIHQWPATLVQPVGSPLSLECTVEGTSNPNLYWYRQAAGRGLQLLFYSVGIGQISSEVPQNLSASRPQDRQFILSSKKLLLSDSGFYLCAWVASGRARETQYFGPGTRLLVL.

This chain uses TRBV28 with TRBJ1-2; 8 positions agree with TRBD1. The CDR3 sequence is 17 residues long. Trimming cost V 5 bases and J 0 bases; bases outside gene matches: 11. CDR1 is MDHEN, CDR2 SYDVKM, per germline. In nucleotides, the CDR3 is TGTGCCAGCAGTCCTCGGACAGGGTCAAGCCCTAACTATGGCTACACCTTC. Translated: CASSPRTGSSPNYGYTF.

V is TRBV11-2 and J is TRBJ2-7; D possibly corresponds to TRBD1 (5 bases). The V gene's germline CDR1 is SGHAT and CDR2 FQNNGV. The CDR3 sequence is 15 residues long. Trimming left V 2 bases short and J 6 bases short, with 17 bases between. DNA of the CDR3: TGTGCCAGCAGCTTAAGTCGTAGCAGGGTGGGCGAGCAGTACTTC. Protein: CASSLSRSRVGEQYF.

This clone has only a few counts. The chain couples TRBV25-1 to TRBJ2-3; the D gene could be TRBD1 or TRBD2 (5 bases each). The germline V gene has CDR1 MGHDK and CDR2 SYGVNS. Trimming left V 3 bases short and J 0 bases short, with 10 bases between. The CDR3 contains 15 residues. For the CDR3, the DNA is TGTGCCAGCAGTGATAGGGACGGAAGCACAGATACGCAGTATTTT. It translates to CASSDRDGSTDTQYF.

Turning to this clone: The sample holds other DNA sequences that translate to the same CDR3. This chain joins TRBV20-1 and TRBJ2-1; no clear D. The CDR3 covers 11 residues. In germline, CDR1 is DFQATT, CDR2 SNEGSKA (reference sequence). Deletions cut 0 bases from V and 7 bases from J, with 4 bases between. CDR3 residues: CSARDTNEQFF. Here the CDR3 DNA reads TGCAGTGCTAGAGATACGAATGAGCAGTTCTTC.

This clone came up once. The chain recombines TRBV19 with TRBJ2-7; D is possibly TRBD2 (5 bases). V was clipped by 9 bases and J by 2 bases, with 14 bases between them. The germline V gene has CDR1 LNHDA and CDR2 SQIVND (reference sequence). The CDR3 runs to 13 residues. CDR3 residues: CASPLGQPYEQYF. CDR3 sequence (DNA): TGTGCCAGCCCACTAGGGCAGCCCTACGAGCAGTACTTC.

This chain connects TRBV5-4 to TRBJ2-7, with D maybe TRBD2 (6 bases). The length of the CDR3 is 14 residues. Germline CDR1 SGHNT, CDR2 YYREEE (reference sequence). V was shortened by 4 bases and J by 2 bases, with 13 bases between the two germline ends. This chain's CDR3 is CASSRRDRTYEQYF. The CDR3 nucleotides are TGTGCCAGCAGCCGGAGGGACCGCACCTACGAGCAGTACTTC.

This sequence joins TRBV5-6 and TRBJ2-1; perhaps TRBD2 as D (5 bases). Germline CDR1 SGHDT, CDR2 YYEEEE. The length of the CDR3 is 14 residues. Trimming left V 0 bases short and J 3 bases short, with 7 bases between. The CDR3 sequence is CASSLARGYNEQFF. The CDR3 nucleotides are TGTGCCAGCAGCTTGGCCCGGGGCTACAATGAGCAGTTCTTC.

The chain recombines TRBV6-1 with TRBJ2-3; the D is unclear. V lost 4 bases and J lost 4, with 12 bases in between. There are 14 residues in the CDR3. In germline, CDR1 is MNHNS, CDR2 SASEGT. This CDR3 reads CASSGKVGADTQYF. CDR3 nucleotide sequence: TGTGCCAGCAGTGGGAAGGTCGGCGCAGATACGCAGTATTTT.

The CDR3: CSVGGGSRNTIYF. CDR3 coding DNA: TGCAGCGTTGGGGGTGGGTCGAGAAACACCATATATTTT. The gene calls are TRBV29-1 and TRBJ1-3, with unresolved D. V was trimmed by 4 bases and J by 5 bases, leaving 12 bases between them. CDR1 and CDR2 from the germline V gene are SQVTM and ANQGSEA. The CDR3 is made up of 13 amino acids.